This TCR beta chain comes out of a study of beta chain features in type 1 diabetes. Findings and limits, study-wide: In all four CD4+ subsets, TCRB CDR3 length was significantly, moderately reduced in type 1 diabetes.

Points on this clone: Its antigen is not identified.

All of the isolated RNA was reverse transcribed, so expressed TCRB transcripts were sequenced. Using immunoSEQ multiplex PCR, the repertoire was profiled, and TCRdb retains in-frame clones only, with some absent. The table has 150,000 to 200,000 clones, approximately 62% seen once. The V end was cut by 7 bases, the J end by 9 bases, with 22 bases between. Germline V CDR1 and CDR2: SQVTM, ANQGSEA. CDR3 length equals 15 residues. The chain combines TRBV29-1 with TRBJ1-6, with a tentative D call TRBD1 (5 bases). The clonotype comes from a man under 40 with type 1 diabetes. The specimen was naive CD4+ T cells from blood. The CDR3 DNA follows: TGCAGCGCCGCAGAGGGGAACAAGGGCGGTTCACCCCTCCACTTT. Its protein product is CSAAEGNKGGSPLHF.